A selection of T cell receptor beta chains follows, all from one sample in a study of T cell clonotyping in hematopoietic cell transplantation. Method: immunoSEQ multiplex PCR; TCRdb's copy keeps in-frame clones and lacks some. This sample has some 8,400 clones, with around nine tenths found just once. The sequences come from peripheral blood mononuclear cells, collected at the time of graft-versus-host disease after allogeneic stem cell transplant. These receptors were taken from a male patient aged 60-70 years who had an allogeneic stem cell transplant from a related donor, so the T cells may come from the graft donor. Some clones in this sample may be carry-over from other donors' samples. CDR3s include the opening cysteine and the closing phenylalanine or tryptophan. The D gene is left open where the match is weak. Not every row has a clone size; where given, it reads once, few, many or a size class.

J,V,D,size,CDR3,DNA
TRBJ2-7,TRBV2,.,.,CASSESGLYEQYF,TGTGCCAGCAGTGAATCGGGTTTGTACGAGCAGTACTTC
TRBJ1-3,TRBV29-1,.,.,CTILVGNTIYF,TGCACCATCTTGGTAGGAAACACCATATATTTT
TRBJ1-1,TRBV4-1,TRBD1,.,CASSQVKGQGDGNTEAFF,TGCGCCAGCAGCCAAGTCAAGGGACAGGGTGATGGGAACACTGAAGCTTTCTTT
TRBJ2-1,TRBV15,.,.,CATSRQRDDNEQFF,TGTGCCACCAGCAGACAGAGGGATGACAATGAGCAGTTCTTC
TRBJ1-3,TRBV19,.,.,CASTRGGLPPVGNTIYF,TGTGCCAGTACTAGGGGGGGTTTGCCCCCCGTTGGAAACACCATATATTTT
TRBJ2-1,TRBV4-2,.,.,CASSQGSRNPYNEQFF,TGTGCCAGCAGCCAAGGCTCTCGAAACCCCTACAATGAGCAGTTCTTC
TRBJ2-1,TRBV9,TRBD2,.,CASSVGLAVSYNEQFF,TGTGCCAGCAGCGTAGGTCTAGCGGTCTCCTACAATGAGCAGTTCTTC
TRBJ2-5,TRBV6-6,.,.,CASQRGETQYF,TGTGCCAGCCAGAGGGGAGAGACCCAGTACTTC
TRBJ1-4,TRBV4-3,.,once,CASSTQIRHPNEKLFF,TGCGCCAGCAGCACCCAAATCAGACACCCTAATGAAAAACTGTTTTTT
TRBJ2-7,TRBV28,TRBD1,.,CASSGPGTGWYEQYF,TGTGCCAGCAGTGGCCCCGGGACAGGGTGGTACGAGCAGTACTTC